This T cell receptor (beta chain) was profiled in a study of T cell changes during pregnancy in multiple sclerosis. Using immunoSEQ multiplex PCR, the repertoire was profiled, and TCRdb retains in-frame clones only, with some absent. The sample lists about 44,000 clones; about 89% were seen once. The sample consisted of CD4+ T cells from peripheral blood mononuclear cells, taken after pregnancy. This receptor was obtained from a female donor with multiple sclerosis, enrolled in a pregnancy study.

As DNA, the CDR3 is TGTGCCAGCAGTTTATTCGCCCTAGACAGGGCCTACACCTTC. Its protein product is CASSLFALDRAYTF. The rearrangement uses TRBV28 and TRBJ1-2; 7 bases fit TRBD1. With 1 base clipped from V and 10 bases from J, the junction kept 9 bases outside the gene matches. CDR1 is MDHEN, CDR2 SYDVKM, per germline. The CDR3 totals 14 residues.